This is a list of T cell receptor beta chains from one sample in a study of neurological immune-mediated disorders. Using its own MiXCR run on the 5' RACE reads, TCRdb lists one record per CDR3 protein. In the table there are tens of thousands of distinct CDR3 sequences, under 13% of which are singletons. What was sequenced was PBMCs. All receptors come from a man aged 40-55 years in good health. Both conserved end residues are part of each CDR3. The order of the fields is CDR3 DNA, CDR3 protein, clone size, J gene, D gene, V gene. A D gene is named only where the DNA matches it firmly. Clone size is shown for a subset of rows, as once, few, many or a class of expanded clone.

TGTGCCAGCAGCCAAGACGTCGGGAGGGCGACAGATACGCAGTATTTT CASSQDVGRATDTQYF many TRBJ2-3 TRBD2 TRBV14
TGTAGCGCGCCCGTGTGCCAAGAGACCCAGTACTTC CSAPVCQETQYF - TRBJ2-5 - TRBV29-1
TGTGCCAGCAGCCGGGTAGCGGACTCCTACAATGAGCAGTTCTTC CASSRVADSYNEQFF many TRBJ2-1 - TRBV28
TGCAGTGCTGGAGGGCCTAAACGGGGGGAAGAGCAGTTCTTC CSAGGPKRGEEQFF many TRBJ2-1 TRBD2 TRBV20-1
TGTGCCAGCACCCCCAGACAGGGGAACTCTGGAAACACCATATATTTT CASTPRQGNSGNTIYF few TRBJ1-3 TRBD1 TRBV6-1
TGTGCCATCAGAGGACTAGCGGGGGACTACGAGCAGTACTTC CAIRGLAGDYEQYF many TRBJ2-7 TRBD2 TRBV10-3
TGTGCCAGCAGTTGGACCGTGGGCCAGCTGCTGTTTTTT CASSWTVGQLLFF many TRBJ1-4 - TRBV27
TGTGCCAGCATCCCCCGGACAGCCGGTATGGGCGAGCGGTACTTC CASIPRTAGMGERYF - TRBJ2-7 - TRBV5-5
TGTGCCAGCAGCTTCACAGGGACGGCTGCCTACGAGCAGTACTTC CASSFTGTAAYEQYF many TRBJ2-7 - TRBV7-2
TGTGCCAGCGTCGCCCAACCAGGGTTAGTCTATGGCTACACCTTC CASVAQPGLVYGYTF many TRBJ1-2 - TRBV2
TGCAGCGCATTCATCGGTAGCTCTGGGGCCAACGTCCTGACTTTC CSAFIGSSGANVLTF many TRBJ2-6 - TRBV29-1
TGTGCCAGCAGTTACTCCTATCCTAGCGGGGGGGATTTAGGAGATACGCAGTATTTT CASSYSYPSGGDLGDTQYF many TRBJ2-3 TRBD2 TRBV6-5
TGCGCCAGCAGCTTCGCGGGGATAGGGATAGATACGCAGTATTTT CASSFAGIGIDTQYF many TRBJ2-3 - TRBV5-1
TGTGCCAGCAGGACAGGGGGCGGAAGCACTGAAGCTTTCTTT CASRTGGGSTEAFF - TRBJ1-1 TRBD1 TRBV12-3/TRBV12-4
TGTGCCAGCAGTTTTGGGCTAAGCACTGAAGCTTTCTTT CASSFGLSTEAFF many TRBJ1-1 - TRBV12-3/TRBV12-4
TGCGCCAGCAGCTTGGCGTGGGGGGCCACTGAAGCTTTCTTT CASSLAWGATEAFF many TRBJ1-1 - TRBV5-1